Shown below are 29 T cell receptor beta chains from a single sample sequenced in a study of CD8+CD57+ T cells in acquired aplastic anemia. Using genomic DNA as the template, TCR beta VDJ and CDR3 profiling was carried out. TCRdb passed the reads through MiXCR, listing each CDR3 protein once. Among 150,000 to 200,000 distinct CDR3 sequences listed, roughly half were seen once. Patients selected for sequencing had displayed CD8+CD57+ cell expansion by flow cytometry. Sequenced sample: sorted CD4+, CD8+, or CD8+CD57+ T cells (not recorded which) from PBMCs. All receptors come from a human donor with aplastic anemia.

The rearrangement uses TRBV25-1 and TRBJ2-2; D is unresolved. Germline CDR1 MGHDK, CDR2 SYGVNS. The CDR3 totals 13 residues. Trimming took 6 bases from V and 3 from J, leaving 8 bases between them. The CDR3 region is CASRARDTGELFF. The CDR3 bases are TGTGCCAGCAGGGCCCGGGACACCGGGGAGCTGTTTTTT.

This clonotype showed up many times. This chain connects TRBV5-4 to TRBJ2-3; D perhaps matches TRBD2 (5 bases). The germline V gene has CDR1 SGHNT and CDR2 YYREEE (reference sequence). V dropped 5 bases and J dropped 0 bases, with 13 bases sitting between them. This CDR3 spans 15 amino acids. The CDR3 coding sequence is TGTGCCAGCAGTTCCAAGCGGTCTAGCACAGATACGCAGTATTTT. Amino acids: CASSSKRSSTDTQYF.

This clonotype was observed many times. The rearrangement uses TRBV5-6 and TRBJ2-1, with D perhaps matching TRBD2 (5 bases). Trimming took off 4 bases at V and 4 bases at J, with 18 bases between the two ends. The CDR3 is 16 residues long. Germline V gene sequence: CDR1 SGHDT, CDR2 YYEEEE. CDR3 bases: TGTGCCAGCAGCACTGGGAGCGGACCTCCATACAATGAGCAGTTCTTC. It is translated as CASSTGSGPPYNEQFF.

The CDR3 reads CASSLVTDEKLFF. CDR3 sequence (DNA): TGTGCCAGCAGCTTAGTTACCGATGAAAAACTGTTTTTT. The rearrangement joins TRBV7-9 to TRBJ1-4; no definite D call. Germline CDR1 SEHNR, CDR2 FQNEAQ (reference sequence). V gave up 1 base and J gave up 6 bases, with 6 bases separating them. CDR3 length: 13 residues. The full variable domain, with the rest looked up from reference TRBV7-9 and TRBJ1-4, is DTGVSQNPRHKITKRGQNVTFRCDPISEHNRLYWYRQTLGQGPEFLTYFQNEAQLEKSRLLSDRFSAERPKGSFSTLEIQRTEQGDSAMYLCASSLVTDEKLFFGSGTQLSVL.

The table lists this clonotype with many counts. V and J are TRBV20-1 and TRBJ1-5; D uncertain. V lost 0 bases and J 3 bases, leaving 18 bases between the germline ends. Germline CDR1 is DFQATT and CDR2 is SNEGSKA (reference sequence). The CDR3 contains 17 residues. This chain's CDR3 is CSARERGLRLINQPQHF. CDR3 DNA: TGCAGTGCTAGAGAACGCGGGCTCCGTCTTATCAATCAGCCCCAGCATTTT.

The chain links TRBV2 to TRBJ2-6; no firm D call. Germline V CDR1 and CDR2: SNHLY, FYNNEI. The V and J ends lost 6 bases and 0 bases respectively, with 9 bases between them. The CDR3 covers 15 residues. The CDR3 reads CASSGRNSGANVLTF. CDR3 nucleotides: TGTGCCAGCAGCGGACGGAACTCTGGGGCCAACGTCCTGACTTTC.

The chain has TRBV15 and TRBJ2-7, with D perhaps TRBD1 (6 bases). The CDR3 consists of 15 residues. The V gene's germline CDR1 is LNHNV and CDR2 YYDKDF (reference sequence). Trimming cost V 0 bases and J 4 bases, with 13 bases left between them. The CDR3 spells CATSRDPAGVYEQYF. In DNA, the CDR3 is TGTGCCACCAGCAGAGATCCAGCAGGGGTATACGAGCAGTACTTC.

This clonotype was seen only once. This rearrangement joins TRBV7-8 to TRBJ2-1; D is unresolved. The length of the CDR3 is 12 residues. Germline V CDR1 and CDR2: SGHVS, FQNEAQ. V gave up 5 bases and J gave up 6 bases, with 8 bases separating them. The CDR3 coding sequence is TGTGCCAGCAGCCCCTCGCCCAATGAGCAGTTCTTC. Translation gives CASSPSPNEQFF.

This chain uses TRBV5-1 with TRBJ1-3, with 7 bases lining up with TRBD1. CDR1 is SGHRS and CDR2 is YFSETQ in the germline V gene. The CDR3 has 17 amino acids. The V and J ends lost 4 bases and 0 bases, in that order; junction bases with no gene match: 10. The CDR3 DNA reads TGCGCCAGCAGCAGAAGACAGGGTCGTCTCTCTGGAAACACCATATATTTT. Its translation: CASSRRQGRLSGNTIYF.

The genes are TRBV2 and TRBJ1-3; TRBD1 is a possible D gene (5 bases). Germline CDR1 and CDR2: SNHLY and FYNNEI. This CDR3 has 16 amino acids. Deletions cut 1 base from V and 2 bases from J, with 12 bases between. The CDR3 DNA sequence: TGTGCCAGCAGTGAAGGGGGCCTCCGAACTGGAAACACCATATATTTT. Its protein product is CASSEGGLRTGNTIYF.

This chain links TRBV7-3 with TRBJ2-2, with unresolved D. CDR1 and CDR2 from the germline V gene are SGHTA and FQGTGA. Trimming took 5 bases from V and 7 from J, leaving 11 bases between them. This CDR3 contains 13 residues. CDR3 residues: CASSQHERGELFF. The CDR3 nucleotides are TGTGCCAGCAGCCAACACGAGCGCGGGGAGCTGTTTTTT.

This clonotype was found a few times. A read error may explain this, as a much larger clone is one base away. The CDR3 is CASSLGAHHTF. CDR3 DNA sequence: TGTGCCAGCAGCTTAGGAGCCCATCACACCTTC. The chain joins TRBV27 to TRBJ1-2; D unclear. The ends were cut back, 6 bases at V and 12 bases at J, with 14 bases in the middle. CDR3 length: 11 residues. Germline V gene data show CDR1 as MNHEY and CDR2 as SMNVEV (reference sequence).

Many counts were recorded for this clonotype. This sequence joins TRBV2 and TRBJ2-6, with D possibly TRBD2 on 5 matching bases. The CDR3 runs to 18 residues. CDR1 is SNHLY, CDR2 FYNNEI, per germline. V was pared by 9 bases and J by 0 bases, with 21 bases between. The DNA of the CDR3 is TGTGCCAGTGAAAAGCGGCCGATCAGCCTCTCTGGGGCCAACGTCCTGACTTTC. It translates to CASEKRPISLSGANVLTF.

This clonotype was counted between two and nine times. The rearrangement uses TRBV7-3 and TRBJ1-4; TRBD1 agrees at 7 bases. The trim removed 5 bases at V and 8 bases at J, leaving 5 bases unmatched. The germline V gene encodes CDR1 SGHTA and CDR2 FQGTGA. The CDR3 runs 13 residues. The CDR3 DNA reads TGTGCCAGCAGCGACAGGGAATGGGAAAAACTGTTTTTT. This gives the protein CASSDREWEKLFF.

The chain links TRBV2 to TRBJ1-1; 7 bases fit TRBD1. CDR3 length: 15 amino acids. Losses at the gene ends were 3 bases for V and 1 base for J; bases not matched to a gene: 5. CDR1 is SNHLY and CDR2 is FYNNEI in the germline V gene. The CDR3 protein is CASSDAGTENTEAFF. CDR3 nucleotide sequence: TGTGCCAGCAGTGATGCCGGGACAGAGAACACTGAAGCTTTCTTT.

Only a few counts were recorded for this clonotype. The chain couples TRBV24-1 to TRBJ1-1; 9 bases map to TRBD1. CDR1 KGHDR and CDR2 SFDVKD come from the germline V gene. The ends lost 5 bases at V and 2 bases at J; junction bases unmatched: 5. The length of the CDR3 is 15 residues. The CDR3 bases are TGTGCCACCAGTGCATCGGACAGGGGAAACACTGAAGCTTTCTTT. Its translation is CATSASDRGNTEAFF.

Concerning this clonotype: This CDR3 is missing its conserved last phenylalanine or tryptophan, likely due to a read error. The chain employs TRBV20-1 and TRBJ2-6; 8 nucleotides line up with TRBD1. The CDR3 runs 16 residues. Germline assignment: CDR1 DFQATT and CDR2 SNEGSKA (reference sequence). J lost 2 bases, V lost 3 bases, and 6 bases had no gene match. The CDR3 loop is CSASRAGGPGANVLTL. In DNA, the CDR3 is TGCAGTGCTAGTAGGGCAGGGGGCCCTGGGGCCAACGTCCTGACTCTC.

This clonotype was counted a few times. CDR3 in DNA: TGTGCCATCAGTGGGACTTCTTTCGAGCAGTACTTC. It specifies CAISGTSFEQYF. The J gene is TRBJ2-7, the V gene TRBV10-3; possibly TRBD2 for D (5 bases). The CDR3 runs to 12 residues. Trimming took 4 bases from V and 6 from J, leaving 10 bases between them. CDR1 is ENHRY, CDR2 SYGVKD, per germline.

This clonotype occurred a few times. The chain uses TRBV4-1 and TRBJ2-4; D is unclear. CDR1 and CDR2 from the germline V gene are MGHRA and YSYEKL. The V gene lost 3 bases and the J gene lost 5 bases, with 2 bases spanning the gap. CDR3 length equals 11 residues. Here the CDR3 reads CASSHENIQYF. The DNA of the CDR3 is TGCGCCAGCAGCCATGAAAACATTCAGTACTTC.

This clonotype was counted many times. The chain is built from TRBV6-1 and TRBJ1-1, with TRBD1 as a possible D gene (5 bases). Trimming left V 10 bases short and J 1 base short, with 10 bases between. The CDR3 is 12 residues long. The germline V gene encodes CDR1 MNHNS and CDR2 SASEGT. The CDR3 here is CATKGANTEAFF. The CDR3, as DNA: TGTGCCACGAAAGGGGCGAACACTGAAGCTTTCTTT.

This clonotype is termed medium-sized. This chain joins TRBV5-1 and TRBJ1-6; TRBD1 agrees at 8 bases. Per germline, CDR1 SGHRS and CDR2 YFSETQ. The CDR3 sequence is 16 residues long. J gave up 9 bases and V 0 bases, and 8 bases lay outside the gene matches. CDR3 loop: CASSLGLTGAGSPLHF. Here the CDR3 DNA reads TGCGCCAGCAGCTTGGGCTTGACAGGGGCCGGTTCACCCCTCCACTTT.

The CDR3 reads CASSLSGQGSEKLFF. As DNA, the CDR3 is TGTGCCAGCAGCTTAAGTGGACAGGGAAGCGAAAAACTGTTTTTT. The chain couples TRBV7-2 to TRBJ1-4; 8 bases agree with TRBD1. Per the germline V gene, CDR1 is SGHTA and CDR2 is FQGNSA. The CDR3 is 15 residues long. V shed 2 bases, J shed 8 bases, and the junction held 7 bases outside the gene matches.

This clonotype was found many times. The chain joins TRBV5-5 to TRBJ2-6, with TRBD2 identical over 8 bases. CDR3 length: 16 residues. Germline trimming cut 7 bases from V and 3 bases from J; bases unmatched to any gene: 9. Per germline, CDR1 SGHKS and CDR2 YYEKEE (reference sequence). CDR3 nucleotides: TGTGCCAGCTCCCTGGGACTAGGAATTGGGGCCAACGTCCTGACTTTC. It codes for CASSLGLGIGANVLTF.

This clonotype has only a few counts. The CDR3 sequence is CASSQQGARGTKLFF. In nucleotides, the CDR3 is TGTGCCAGCAGCCAGCAGGGGGCGCGGGGAACCAAACTGTTTTTT. This rearrangement joins TRBV3-1 to TRBJ1-4; 8 bases agree with TRBD1. Germline-derived CDR1 and CDR2 are LGHDT and YNNKEL (reference sequence). V was clipped by 3 bases and J by 11 bases; unmatched bases: 11. The CDR3 covers 15 residues.

CDR3 protein: CASRATGGAADTQYF. CDR3 DNA sequence: TGTGCCAGCAGAGCCACAGGGGGCGCAGCAGATACGCAGTATTTT. The chain employs TRBV2 and TRBJ2-3; 9 bases match TRBD1. The CDR3 runs to 15 residues. J lost 4 bases, V lost 6 bases, and 8 bases had no gene match. Germline CDR1 reads SNHLY; CDR2 reads FYNNEI. The full variable domain, in which reference TRBV2 and TRBJ2-3 provide the parts outside the CDR3, is EPEVTQTPSHQVTQMGQEVILRCVPISNHLYFYWYRQILGQKVEFLVSFYNNEISEKSEIFDDQFSVERPDGSNFTLKIRSTKLEDSAMYFCASRATGGAADTQYFGPGTRLTVL.

The V call is TRBV25-1, the J call TRBJ2-7; 8 bases are a match to TRBD2. This CDR3 comprises 15 residues. With 4 bases clipped from V and 0 bases from J, the junction kept 5 bases outside the gene matches. CDR1 and CDR2 (germline): MGHDK, SYGVNS. The CDR3 DNA follows: TGTGCCAGCAGTGGGCCAAGCGGGAGCTCCTACGAGCAGTACTTC. Translation: CASSGPSGSSYEQYF.

The chain links TRBV30 to TRBJ1-5; D unresolved. V lost 0 bases and J 0 bases, leaving 3 bases between the germline ends. The CDR3 totals 13 residues. Germline V gives CDR1 GTSNPN, CDR2 SVGIG (reference sequence). The CDR3 DNA reads TGTGCCTGGAGTGTGGGTAGCAATCAGCCCCAGCATTTT. Translated: CAWSVGSNQPQHF.

The chain links TRBV19 to TRBJ1-5, with 8 bases that match TRBD1. Germline assignment: CDR1 LNHDA and CDR2 SQIVND (reference sequence). This CDR3 contains 15 residues. The V gene end was trimmed by 1 base and the J gene end by 2 bases; junction bases not matched to a gene: 1. For the CDR3, the DNA is TGTGCCAGTAGTATAGGGACAGGGCGCAATCAGCCCCAGCATTTT. Amino acid sequence: CASSIGTGRNQPQHF.

The chain joins TRBV24-1 to TRBJ2-3; D is unresolved. The length of the CDR3 is 14 residues. Germline V gives CDR1 KGHDR, CDR2 SFDVKD. V lost 4 bases, J lost 4 bases, and 11 bases lay in between. The CDR3 spells CATSEGMGPDTQYF. The CDR3 nucleotides are TGTGCCACCAGTGAAGGGATGGGCCCAGATACGCAGTATTTT.